The 26 T cell receptor beta chains below were found in one sample sequenced in a study of blood T cell repertoires in COVID-19 (dated by TCRdb to between 2020 and 2021). Library generation was performed with the immunoSEQ multiplex PCR assay. Imported from immuneACCESS, the table was reduced by TCRdb to in-frame sequences with V and J called. These copies leave out some clones; in studies compared against another copy, an unresolved V gene accounts for under half, and the cause of the remainder is not known. This sample holds around 160,000 clones; approximately 83% were observed only once. The ten largest clones capture around 8.3% of the sample. The sample comprised peripheral blood. These receptors originate from a man in his 60s with acute or convalescent COVID-19.

The J gene is TRBJ1-2, the V gene TRBV28; D might be TRBD1 (6 bases). V lost 11 bases, J lost 4 bases, and 14 bases lay in between. This CDR3 is 12 amino acids long. Germline V lookup: CDR1 MDHEN, CDR2 SYDVKM. The CDR3 coding sequence is TGTGCCGAAGCGGACAGCAGCTATGGCTACACCTTC. It codes for CAEADSSYGYTF.

The V and J genes are TRBV28 and TRBJ2-1; D remains unclear. The germline V gene has CDR1 MDHEN and CDR2 SYDVKM. The CDR3 runs to 12 residues. V gave up 2 bases and J gave up 9 bases, with 8 bases separating them. The CDR3 nucleotides read TGTGCCAGCAGTTTAGGAGAGGCTGAGCAGTTCTTC. Translated: CASSLGEAEQFF.

V and J are TRBV18 and TRBJ2-1; D is uncertain. V lost 2 bases and J lost 5, with 7 bases in between. Germline CDR1 KGHSH, CDR2 LQKENI. The CDR3 totals 13 residues. The CDR3 spells CASSPGLNNEQFF. CDR3 in DNA: TGTGCCAGCTCACCAGGCTTAAACAATGAGCAGTTCTTC.

This clone has a handful of counts. V is TRBV28 and J is TRBJ1-1; TRBD1 matches 7 bases. V shed 4 bases and J 2 bases; nucleotides not matched to a gene: 7. The CDR3 runs to 15 residues. Germline values: CDR1 MDHEN, CDR2 SYDVKM. As DNA, the CDR3 is TGTGCCAGCAGTTGGACCGGGACAGTAAACACTGAAGCTTTCTTT. This encodes CASSWTGTVNTEAFF.

This clone was seen only once. The chain combines TRBV6-6 with TRBJ1-5, with D unresolved. CDR1 MNHNY and CDR2 SVGAGI come from the germline V gene (reference sequence). The CDR3 spans 14 residues. Trimming stripped 4 bases from V and 5 bases from J, with 12 bases between. CDR3 DNA: TGTGCCAGCAGTTCCCTAAACTTAGATCAGCCCCAGCATTTT. It encodes CASSSLNLDQPQHF.

V usage is TRBV20-1 and J usage is TRBJ2-1; a weak D match, TRBD2 (5 bases). Germline V lookup: CDR1 DFQATT, CDR2 SNEGSKA (reference sequence). The CDR3 totals 10 residues. The CDR3 DNA follows: TGCAGCTCCCGGGGCAATGAGCAGTTCTTC. It translates to CSSRGNEQFF.

This clone was seen once. In nucleotides, the CDR3 is TGTGCCAGCAGCTTAGACAGGGGGCGGGATGGCTACACCTTC. It specifies CASSLDRGRDGYTF. The rearrangement joins TRBV7-9 to TRBJ1-2; 9 bases line up with TRBD1. In germline, CDR1 is SEHNR, CDR2 FQNEAQ (reference sequence). The CDR3 is made up of 14 amino acids. J lost 6 bases, V lost 1 base, and 3 bases had no gene match.

This sequence joins TRBV3-1 (or the pseudogene TRBV3-2) and TRBJ1-1; D possibly corresponds to TRBD1 (6 bases). The germline CDR1 and CDR2 sequences are LGHDT and YNNKEL (reference sequence). CDR3 length: 17 residues. Trimming cost V 4 bases and J 3 bases, with 21 bases left between them. CDR3 bases: TGTGCCAGCAGCCTTGGGTCAGGGGTAGGGGGGGACACTGAAGCTTTCTTT. As protein: CASSLGSGVGGDTEAFF.

The CDR3 DNA sequence: TGTGCCAGCAGCTTAACGGGGATGGGAGCAGATACGCAGTATTTT. Its protein is CASSLTGMGADTQYF. This chain joins TRBV7-3 and TRBJ2-3; D is possibly TRBD2 (5 bases). The V end lost 0 bases, the J end lost 4 bases, and 11 bases lay between the germline ends. The CDR3 is 15 amino acids. Germline CDR1 is SGHTA and CDR2 is FQGTGA.

This sequence joins TRBV25-1 and TRBJ1-2, with TRBD1 identical over 8 bases. The CDR3 runs to 14 residues. With 5 bases clipped from V and 4 bases from J, the junction kept 6 bases outside the gene matches. Germline loops: CDR1 MGHDK, CDR2 SYGVNS. The CDR3 loop is CASSTPDRVYGYTF. CDR3 in DNA: TGTGCCAGCAGTACACCGGACAGGGTCTATGGCTACACCTTC.

This rearrangement joins TRBV2 to TRBJ2-5; D may be TRBD1 (5 bases). CDR3 length: 13 amino acids. V shed 7 bases and J shed 2 bases, with 11 bases lying between them. The germline V gene has CDR1 SNHLY and CDR2 FYNNEI. DNA for the CDR3: TGTGCCAGCATCAGGGCGTTACAAGAGACCCAGTACTTC. This codes for CASIRALQETQYF. The variable domain in full, with the rest retrieved from reference TRBV2 and TRBJ2-5, is EPEVTQTPSHQVTQMGQEVILRCVPISNHLYFYWYRQILGQKVEFLVSFYNNEISEKSEIFDDQFSVERPDGSNFTLKIRSTKLEDSAMYFCASIRALQETQYFGPGTRLLVL.

The V call is TRBV2, the J call TRBJ1-2; tentative D call: TRBD1 (6 bases). From germline, CDR1 is SNHLY and CDR2 FYNNEI. This CDR3 is 16 amino acids long. Between the trimmed V and J ends, which lost 3 bases and 2 bases, there was a span of 16 bases. Written as DNA, the CDR3 is TGTGCCAGCAGTGATTTTTTTCAGGGGATGAACTATGGCTACACCTTC. Its protein product is CASSDFFQGMNYGYTF.

Only one count was recorded for this clone. The chain combines TRBV5-1 with TRBJ1-2; 8 bases agree with TRBD1. Germline CDR1 reads SGHRS; CDR2 reads YFSETQ. Unmatched junction bases numbered 4, after V lost 0 bases and J lost 3 bases. This CDR3 is built from 15 residues. In nucleotides, the CDR3 is TGCGCCAGCAGCTTGGTGTCAGGGGGCGACTATGGCTACACCTTC. It translates to CASSLVSGGDYGYTF.

This chain joins TRBV2 and TRBJ1-4; D gene unclear. V lost 5 bases, J lost 2 bases, and 9 bases lay in between. In germline, CDR1 is SNHLY, CDR2 FYNNEI. The CDR3 consists of 14 residues. The CDR3 protein is CASSSFRTNEKLFF. The CDR3 DNA follows: TGTGCCAGCAGTAGTTTCAGGACTAATGAAAAACTGTTTTTT.

The CDR3 DNA reads TGTGCCAGCAGCCAAGATCAGCTAGCGGGGGGCTACAATGAGCAGTTCTTC. Translating gives CASSQDQLAGGYNEQFF. The chain links TRBV3-1 (or the pseudogene TRBV3-2) to TRBJ2-1; 11 bases line up with TRBD2. Germline V gene data show CDR1 as LGHDT and CDR2 as YNNKEL (reference sequence). With V trimmed by 0 bases and J by 3 bases, 4 bases remained unmatched. This CDR3 has 17 residues.

The V and J genes are TRBV7-3 and TRBJ1-1; D is unresolved. The CDR3 covers 14 residues. V was pared by 1 base and J by 1 base, with 7 bases between. CDR1 and CDR2 from the germline V gene are SGHTA and FQGTGA. DNA for the CDR3: TGTGCCAGCAGCTTAAATACCGGGAACACTGAAGCTTTCTTT. Protein product: CASSLNTGNTEAFF.

The rearrangement joins TRBV2 to TRBJ2-2, with 8 positions matching TRBD1. V trimming: 6 bases; J trimming: 0 bases; junction bases outside the gene matches: 3. The CDR3 contains 15 residues. Germline V gives CDR1 SNHLY, CDR2 FYNNEI. Here the CDR3 reads CASSPQGANTGELFF. The CDR3 DNA follows: TGTGCCAGCAGCCCACAGGGGGCGAACACCGGGGAGCTGTTTTTT.

The chain carries TRBV24-1 and TRBJ2-2; TRBD2 matches 13 bases. The V gene end was trimmed by 3 bases and the J gene end by 4 bases; junction bases not matched to a gene: 4. CDR3 length equals 17 residues. Germline V gene lookup returns CDR1 KGHDR and CDR2 SFDVKD. The CDR3 DNA reads as TGTGCCACCAGTGATACTAGCGGGAGGGGTCGCACCGGGGAGCTGTTTTTT. Its protein is CATSDTSGRGRTGELFF.

This clone occurred once. The chain carries TRBV28 and TRBJ1-2, with D unclear. Trimming left V 5 bases short and J 0 bases short, with 7 bases between. CDR3 length: 13 amino acids. Germline CDR1 is MDHEN and CDR2 is SYDVKM. For the CDR3, the DNA is TGTGCCAGCAGTCTCGGGGCTAACTATGGCTACACCTTC. The encoded protein is CASSLGANYGYTF.

This clone was detected many times. The chain recombines TRBV6-2 or TRBV6-3 with TRBJ2-2, with 7 bases matching TRBD2. The V gene's germline CDR1 is MNHEY and CDR2 SVGEGT. This CDR3 has 15 amino acids. V dropped 2 bases and J dropped 7; count of bases not matched to a gene: 7. CDR3 sequence (DNA): TGTGCCAGCAGTTACGACGCGGGAGAGGTCGGGGAGCTGTTTTTT. Its protein is CASSYDAGEVGELFF.

V and J are TRBV19 and TRBJ2-7, with a weak D call TRBD2 (6 bases). The CDR3 sequence is 14 residues long. Germline V CDR1 and CDR2: LNHDA, SQIVND (reference sequence). With 5 bases removed from V and 1 base from J, the gap between germline ends came to 12 bases. The CDR3 DNA follows: TGTGCCAGTAGTCCCAGGGACTGGTCCTACGAGCAGTACTTC. The encoded protein is CASSPRDWSYEQYF.

This clone was counted only a few times. The chain is built from TRBV29-1 and TRBJ1-2; TRBD1 matches at 7 bases. The germline V gene has CDR1 SQVTM and CDR2 ANQGSEA. V trimming: 7 bases; J trimming: 3 bases; junction bases outside the gene matches: 5. The CDR3 spans 12 residues. CDR3 loop: CSGQTGHYGYTF. The CDR3 DNA sequence: TGCAGCGGACAGACAGGGCACTATGGCTACACCTTC.

The CDR3 nucleotides read TGCGCCAGCAGCTCCCGCGACTACACAGATACGCAGTATTTT. Translating it yields CASSSRDYTDTQYF. This chain connects TRBV5-1 to TRBJ2-3; TRBD2 might be the D (5 bases). Trimming left V 3 bases short and J 2 bases short, with 10 bases between. The length of the CDR3 is 14 residues. Per the germline V gene, CDR1 is SGHRS and CDR2 is YFSETQ.

This chain joins TRBV11-2 and TRBJ1-2; D unclear. The CDR3 consists of 14 residues. Germline loops: CDR1 SGHAT, CDR2 FQNNGV. The V gene lost 5 bases and the J gene lost 3 bases, with 13 bases spanning the gap. The CDR3 region has the DNA TGTGCCAGCAGCCCCGGCGGGTTTTACTATGGCTACACCTTC. Translation: CASSPGGFYYGYTF.

This rearrangement joins TRBV28 to TRBJ2-2, with 8 bases identical to TRBD1. CDR3 length: 15 amino acids. Germline assignment: CDR1 MDHEN and CDR2 SYDVKM. The V and J ends lost 6 bases and 5 bases, in that order; junction bases with no gene match: 8. CDR3 DNA sequence: TGTGCCAGCAGATCGGGACAGGAGTTAACCGGGGAGCTGTTTTTT. It encodes CASRSGQELTGELFF.

The chain employs TRBV11-2 and TRBJ1-2, with 8 nucleotides matching TRBD1. Germline V gene data show CDR1 as SGHAT and CDR2 as FQNNGV. The CDR3 is made up of 14 amino acids. V shed 5 bases and J 4 bases; nucleotides not matched to a gene: 6. CDR3 region: CASSQGQGGYGYTF. In nucleotides, the CDR3 is TGTGCCAGCAGCCAAGGACAGGGAGGCTATGGCTACACCTTC.